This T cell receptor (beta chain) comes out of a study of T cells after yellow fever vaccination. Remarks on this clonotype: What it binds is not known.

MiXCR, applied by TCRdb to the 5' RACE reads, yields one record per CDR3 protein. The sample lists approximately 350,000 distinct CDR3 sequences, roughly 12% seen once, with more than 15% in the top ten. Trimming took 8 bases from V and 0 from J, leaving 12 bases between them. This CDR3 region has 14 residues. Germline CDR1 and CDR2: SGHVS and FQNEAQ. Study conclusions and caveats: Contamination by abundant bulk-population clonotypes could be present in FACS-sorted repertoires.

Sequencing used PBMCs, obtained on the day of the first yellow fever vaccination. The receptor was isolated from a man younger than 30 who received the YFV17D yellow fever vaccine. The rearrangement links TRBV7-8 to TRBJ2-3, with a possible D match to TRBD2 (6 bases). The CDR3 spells CASAVGTSTDTQYF. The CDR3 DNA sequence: TGTGCCAGCGCCGTGGGGACTAGCACAGATACGCAGTATTTT.